This T cell receptor beta chain is drawn from a study of T cell repertoires in cytomegalovirus infection. Across the whole study: Both a matching HLA type and CMV infection were indicated by public TCR beta signatures.

TCRdb called the reads again in MiXCR, with one record for every CDR3 protein. The table includes more than 400,000 distinct CDR3 sequences, about 30% detected once. Study-level points and caveats: Across the ex vivo response, the dominant clonotypes were HLA-C-restricted CMV-specific TCR beta clonotypes.

Trimming at V came to 4 bases and at J to 9 bases, leaving 7 bases not matched to a gene. Germline CDR1 DFQATT, CDR2 SNEGSKA (reference sequence). The CDR3 runs 13 residues. As regards this clonotype: Antigen: not known.

The chain links TRBV20-1 to TRBJ1-5, with TRBD1 matching 9 bases. The sample consisted of PBMCs. The TCR was taken from a human donor in good health (CMV status not recorded). Some clones in this sample may be carry-over from other donors' samples. The CDR3 DNA reads TGCAGTGCTACGGAACAGGGGGCATGGCCCCAGCATTTT. Encoded protein: CSATEQGAWPQHF.